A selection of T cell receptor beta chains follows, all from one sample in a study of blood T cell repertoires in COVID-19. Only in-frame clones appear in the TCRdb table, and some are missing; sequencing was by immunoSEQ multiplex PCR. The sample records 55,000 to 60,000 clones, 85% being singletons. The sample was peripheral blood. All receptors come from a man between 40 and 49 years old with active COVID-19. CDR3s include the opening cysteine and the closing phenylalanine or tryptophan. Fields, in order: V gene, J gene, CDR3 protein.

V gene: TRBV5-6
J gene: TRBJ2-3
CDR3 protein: CASSFTRRTDTQYF

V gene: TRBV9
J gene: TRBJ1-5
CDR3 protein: CASSSGWGNQPQHF

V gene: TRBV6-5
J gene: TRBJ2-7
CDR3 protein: CASSLGLAGYEQYF

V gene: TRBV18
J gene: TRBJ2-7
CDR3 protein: CASSPGLAGAYEQYF

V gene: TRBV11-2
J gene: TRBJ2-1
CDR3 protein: CASSLGLAGEQFF

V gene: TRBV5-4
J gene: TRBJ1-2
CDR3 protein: CASSFEYSNYGYTF

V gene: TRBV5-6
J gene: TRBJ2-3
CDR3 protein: CASSPGPDTQYF

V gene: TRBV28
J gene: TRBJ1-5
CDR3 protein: CASSSTKHRRTGRSQPQHF

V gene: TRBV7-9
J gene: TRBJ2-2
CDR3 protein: CASSPGLTNTGELFF

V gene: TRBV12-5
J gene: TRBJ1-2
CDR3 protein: CGEGIYGYTF

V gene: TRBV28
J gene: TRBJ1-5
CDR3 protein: CASSLGQGFRLPQHF

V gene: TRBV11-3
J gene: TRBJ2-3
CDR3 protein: CASSSRAQADTQYF

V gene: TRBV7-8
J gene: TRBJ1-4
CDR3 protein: CASSPQGGEKLFF

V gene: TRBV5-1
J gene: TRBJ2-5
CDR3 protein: CASSLALGQAQTQYF

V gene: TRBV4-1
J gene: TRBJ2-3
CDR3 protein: CASSFQGPEATDTQYF

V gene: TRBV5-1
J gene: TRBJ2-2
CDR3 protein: CASSSAGGPGELFF

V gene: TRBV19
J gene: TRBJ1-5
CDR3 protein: CASSNSYQPQHF

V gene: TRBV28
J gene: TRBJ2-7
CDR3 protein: CASSLTPPGTGGWYEQYF

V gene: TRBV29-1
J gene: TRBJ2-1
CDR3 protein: CSVVTGGSYNEQFF

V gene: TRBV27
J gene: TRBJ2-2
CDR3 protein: CASSLGAATGELFF

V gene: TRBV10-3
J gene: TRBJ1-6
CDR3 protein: CAISQDRGQSPLHF

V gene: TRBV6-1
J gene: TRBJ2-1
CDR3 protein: CASSEPGLAGYNEQFF

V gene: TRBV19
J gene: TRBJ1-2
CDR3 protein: CASRPREIGYGYTF

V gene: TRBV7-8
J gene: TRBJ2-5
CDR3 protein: CASSPRFHYQETQYF

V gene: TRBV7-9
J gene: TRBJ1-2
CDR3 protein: CASSQSIFPDRDGYTF

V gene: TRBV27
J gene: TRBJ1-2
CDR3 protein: CASSLSGALGYTF

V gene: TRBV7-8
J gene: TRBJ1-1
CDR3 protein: CASSLPGQATAAFF

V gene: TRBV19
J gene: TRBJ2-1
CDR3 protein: CASSIVVSGRSSYNEQFF

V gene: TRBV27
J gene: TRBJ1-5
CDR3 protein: CASSSTGGARQPQHF

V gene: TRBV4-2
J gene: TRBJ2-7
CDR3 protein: CASSQDVTSGGGEQYF

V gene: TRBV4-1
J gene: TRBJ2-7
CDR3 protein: CASSHQTPGLAGEGHEQYF

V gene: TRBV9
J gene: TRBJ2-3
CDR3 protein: CASSGGLLVGTQYF

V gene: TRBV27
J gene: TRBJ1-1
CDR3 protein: CASSPGIGTFF

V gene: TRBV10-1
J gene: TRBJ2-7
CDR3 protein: CASSEGGSAHEQYF

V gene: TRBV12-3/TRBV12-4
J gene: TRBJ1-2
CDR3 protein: CASSPDRVYGYTF

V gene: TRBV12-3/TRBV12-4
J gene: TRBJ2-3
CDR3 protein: CASRDDSHTQYF

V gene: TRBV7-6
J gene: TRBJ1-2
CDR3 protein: CASSLGTGRGGGYTF

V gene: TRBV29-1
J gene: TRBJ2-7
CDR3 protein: CSVEATGAEDEQYF

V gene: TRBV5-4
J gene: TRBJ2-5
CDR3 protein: CASSLRTSFQETQYF

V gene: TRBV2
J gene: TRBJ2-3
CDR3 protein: CASQTTIITDTQYF

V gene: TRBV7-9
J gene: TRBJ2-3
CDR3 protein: CASSLLESGGFNTDTQYF

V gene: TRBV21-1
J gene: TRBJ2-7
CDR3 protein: CASSKRRTGGGEQYF

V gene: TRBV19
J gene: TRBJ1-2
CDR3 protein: CASSEIHRGNYGYTF

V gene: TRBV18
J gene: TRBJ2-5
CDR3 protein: CASSPEQTQYF

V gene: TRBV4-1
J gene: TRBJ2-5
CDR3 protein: CASSQDGTGRLGETQYF

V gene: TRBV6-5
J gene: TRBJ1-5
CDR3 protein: CASSYSIPSDQPQHF